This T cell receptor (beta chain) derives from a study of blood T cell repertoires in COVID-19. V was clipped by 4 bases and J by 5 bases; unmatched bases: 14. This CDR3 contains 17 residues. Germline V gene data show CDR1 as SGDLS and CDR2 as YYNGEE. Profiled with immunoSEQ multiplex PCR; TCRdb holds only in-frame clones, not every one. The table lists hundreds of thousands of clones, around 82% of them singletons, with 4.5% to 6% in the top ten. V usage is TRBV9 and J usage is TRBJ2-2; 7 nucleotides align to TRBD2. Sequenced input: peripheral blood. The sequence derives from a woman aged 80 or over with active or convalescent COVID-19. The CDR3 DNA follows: TGTGCCAGCAGCATACCAACGGGAGCGGGGATGACCGGGGAGCTGTTTTTT. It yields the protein CASSIPTGAGMTGELFF.